The 14 T cell receptor beta chains in this list originate from one sample, sequenced in a study of blood T cell repertoires in COVID-19 (TCRdb year 2020). Libraries were built with the immunoSEQ multiplex PCR assay. This is the immuneACCESS table as TCRdb keeps it, with only in-frame sequences that have V and J called. A part of the clones is gone; compared with another copy, unresolved V genes explain less than half, and the rest is unexplained. The sample table contains under 200,000 clones; only one count was recorded for roughly nine tenths of them. The top ten constitute more than 6.5% of the sample. The source material was peripheral blood. Receptor source: an elderly woman in a cohort sampled during active or convalescent COVID-19.

The CDR3 nucleotides read TGTGCCAGCTCACCGCGGAGGGCTGATACGCAGTATTTT. It codes for CASSPRRADTQYF. V gene TRBV18 combines with J gene TRBJ2-3; D perhaps matches TRBD2 (6 bases). Trimming pared 3 bases from V and 6 bases from J, leaving 10 bases between. Germline V gene sequence: CDR1 KGHSH, CDR2 LQKENI. The CDR3 sequence is 13 residues long.

The V call is TRBV5-6, the J call TRBJ2-7; D might be TRBD1 (5 bases). The germline gives CDR1 SGHDT, CDR2 YYEEEE. V lost 5 bases and J 0 bases, leaving 15 bases between the germline ends. The CDR3 is 15 residues long. The CDR3 protein is CASSLGVRSSYEQYV. CDR3 bases: TGTGCCAGCAGTTTAGGGGTGAGGAGCTCCTACGAGCAGTACGTC.

The rearrangement links TRBV24-1 to TRBJ1-5; D not resolved. The CDR3 covers 13 residues. CDR1 is KGHDR and CDR2 is SFDVKD in the germline V gene. Trimming shortened V by 2 bases and J by 5 bases, and 6 bases separated the two germline ends. As DNA, the CDR3 is TGTGCCACCAGTGATTCCACTTATCAGCCCCAGCATTTT. It codes for CATSDSTYQPQHF.

The rearrangement uses TRBV6-1 and TRBJ2-7, with TRBD2 identical over 7 bases. This CDR3 spans 15 amino acids. V was pared by 2 bases and J by 6 bases, with 10 bases of the junction left unmatched. Germline CDR1 MNHNS, CDR2 SASEGT. The CDR3 DNA is TGTGCCAGCAGTGAAAGGTTCATAGGGAGGGTCGAGCAGTACGTC. Its translation is CASSERFIGRVEQYV.

The genes are TRBV5-1 and TRBJ2-7, with 7 bases identical to TRBD1. Germline V gene data show CDR1 as SGHRS and CDR2 as YFSETQ. This CDR3 has 16 amino acids. V shed 3 bases and J 0 bases; nucleotides not matched to a gene: 9. The CDR3 DNA reads as TGCGCCAGCAGCTCAGGGACAGACCTTAGCTCCTACGAGCAGTACTTC. This encodes CASSSGTDLSSYEQYF.

This clone showed up just a few times. The chain uses TRBV2 and TRBJ2-7; TRBD2 agrees at 7 bases. The CDR3 is 16 residues long. The germline CDR1 and CDR2 sequences are SNHLY and FYNNEI. V was pared by 1 base and J by 0 bases, with 6 bases of the junction left unmatched. Written as DNA, the CDR3 is TGTGCCAGCAGTGAAGGACTAGCTGTTAGCTCCTACGAGCAGTACGTC. Translation gives CASSEGLAVSSYEQYV.

The chain links TRBV25-1 to TRBJ1-2; TRBD1 agrees at 7 bases. This CDR3 is 14 amino acids long. Germline V gene lookup returns CDR1 MGHDK and CDR2 SYGVNS. Losses at the gene ends were 4 bases for V and 6 bases for J; bases not matched to a gene: 8. The CDR3 reads CASSGAPTGNGYTF. The CDR3 bases are TGTGCCAGCAGTGGCGCACCGACAGGGAATGGCTACACCTTC.

DNA for the CDR3: TGTGCCAGCAGCTTTTTTAGCGGGCCTAGCACAGATACGCAGTATTTT. It encodes CASSFFSGPSTDTQYF. The chain links TRBV7-9 to TRBJ2-3; 7 bases map to TRBD2. Germline CDR1 reads SEHNR; CDR2 reads FQNEAQ (reference sequence). V lost 3 bases to trimming and J lost 0 bases; unmatched junction nucleotides: 6. CDR3 length: 16 residues. Looking up the rest from reference TRBV7-9 and TRBJ2-3 gives the full variable domain: DTGVSQNPRHKITKRGQNVTFRCDPISEHNRLYWYRQTLGQGPEFLTYFQNEAQLEKSRLLSDRFSAERPKGSFSTLEIQRTEQGDSAMYLCASSFFSGPSTDTQYFGPGTRLTVL.

The table lists this clone with a few counts. The chain employs TRBV19 and TRBJ1-1; 9 nucleotides agree with TRBD1. This CDR3 region has 13 residues. Germline CDR1 is LNHDA and CDR2 is SQIVND (reference sequence). V lost 2 bases, J lost 8 bases, and 3 bases stayed unmatched. CDR3 nucleotides: TGTGCCAGTAGTATATTTGGACAGGGGGAAGCTTTCTTT. Translated: CASSIFGQGEAFF.

This clone was found once. This chain links TRBV5-4 with TRBJ2-1, with TRBD1 as a possible D gene (6 bases). The CDR3 totals 17 residues. V shed 4 bases and J shed 4 bases, with 21 bases lying between them. Germline V gene lookup returns CDR1 SGHNT and CDR2 YYREEE (reference sequence). CDR3 sequence: CASSLPGHLILYNEQFF. In DNA, the CDR3 is TGTGCCAGCAGCCTGCCGGGACATTTAATATTATACAATGAGCAGTTCTTC.

The rearrangement uses TRBV4-3 and TRBJ1-4, with D perhaps TRBD1 (6 bases). Germline CDR1 reads LGHNA; CDR2 reads YSLEER. V gave up 0 bases and J gave up 17 bases, with 16 bases separating them. There are 13 residues in the CDR3. Here the CDR3 DNA reads TGCGCCAGCAGCCAAGAATTTCGGGGGGCACTTTTTTTT. Encoded protein: CASSQEFRGALFF.

The chain recombines TRBV9 with TRBJ2-7; 9 bases are a match to TRBD1. The junction had 5 bases not matched to a gene; V was cut back by 4 bases and J by 0 bases. Germline CDR1 reads SGDLS; CDR2 reads YYNGEE. This CDR3 comprises 15 residues. The CDR3 sequence is CASSKGQGSSYEQYF. CDR3 bases: TGTGCCAGCAGCAAAGGACAGGGGAGCTCCTACGAGCAGTACTTC. Variable domain in full (rest from reference TRBV9 and TRBJ2-7): DSGVTQTPKHLITATGQRVTLRCSPRSGDLSVYWYQQSLDQGLQFLIQYYNGEERAKGNILERFSAQQFPDLHSELNLSSLELGDSALYFCASSKGQGSSYEQYFGPGTRLTVT.

The genes are TRBV19 and TRBJ1-1; D not certain. This CDR3 region has 15 residues. V dropped 7 bases and J dropped 0 bases, with 15 bases sitting between them. Germline CDR1 and CDR2: LNHDA and SQIVND (reference sequence). The CDR3 spells CASNSGPLMNTEAFF. The CDR3 DNA is TGTGCCAGTAACTCAGGTCCGCTCATGAACACTGAAGCTTTCTTT.

The J gene is TRBJ1-6, the V gene TRBV5-4; 7 positions match TRBD1. The CDR3 runs to 16 residues. V dropped 4 bases and J dropped 10; count of bases not matched to a gene: 14. Germline CDR1 and CDR2: SGHNT and YYREEE (reference sequence). CDR3 sequence: CASSLPAQGIGSPLHF. DNA of the CDR3: TGTGCCAGCAGCCTCCCGGCACAGGGGATCGGATCACCCCTCCACTTT. Full variable domain (outside the CDR3, taken from reference TRBV5-4 and TRBJ1-6): ETGVTQSPTHLIKTRGQQVTLRCSSQSGHNTVSWYQQALGQGPQFIFQYYREEENGRGNFPPRFSGLQFPNYSSELNVNALELDDSALYLCASSLPAQGIGSPLHFGNGTRLTVT.